A selection of T cell receptor beta chains follows, all from one sample in a study of T cells in Graves' hyperthyroidism and ophthalmopathy. TCRdb fed the multiplex PCR reads into MiXCR, producing one record per CDR3 protein. The sample includes about 350,000 distinct CDR3 sequences, 11% to 15% of them seen just once. Sequencing input: blood. These receptors were obtained from a woman aged 30 to 39 with Graves' hyperthyroidism. The CDR3 runs from the conserved cysteine through the conserved F or W. A D gene is named only where the DNA matches it firmly. Expanded clones are given a class, and other clones once, few, many or no size at all.

CDR3	DNA	size	D	J	V
CSGSGQGYNEQFF	TGCAGTGGTTCGGGACAGGGATACAATGAGCAGTTCTTC	few	TRBD1	TRBJ2-1	TRBV20-1
CASSSPLGYNTGELFF	TGTGCCAGCAGCTCACCTCTTGGGTATAACACCGGGGAGCTGTTTTTT	many	NA	TRBJ2-2	TRBV7-2
CASIGTGGGYEQYF	TGTGCCAGCATTGGTACAGGGGGGGGCTACGAGCAGTACTTC	many	NA	TRBJ2-7	TRBV28
CASSEALLHRQPQHF	TGTGCCAGCAGTGAAGCGCTTCTTCATCGTCAGCCCCAGCATTTT	many	NA	TRBJ1-5	TRBV2
CASSLWGGEYEQYF	TGTGCCAGCAGTTTATGGGGGGGGGAATACGAGCAGTACTTC	NA	TRBD2	TRBJ2-7	TRBV28
CASSKGRGFSYEQYF	TGTGCCAGCTCGAAAGGACGGGGATTCTCCTACGAGCAGTACTTC	many	NA	TRBJ2-7	TRBV28
CASLYSTNTGELFF	TGTGCCAGTTTGTACAGCACAAACACCGGGGAGCTGTTTTTT	many	NA	TRBJ2-2	TRBV2
CASSLRPGEVDTQYF	TGTGCCAGCAGCTTACGACCGGGAGAGGTGGATACGCAGTATTTT	many	NA	TRBJ2-3	TRBV7-9
CASSFRRQAGNTIYF	TGTGCCAGCAGTTTCCGTAGGCAAGCTGGAAACACCATATATTTT	once	NA	TRBJ1-3	TRBV28
CAWSIGSGSYEQYF	TGTGCCTGGAGTATTGGCAGTGGTTCCTACGAGCAGTACTTC	NA	NA	TRBJ2-7	TRBV30
CASSEETGGLASYEQYF	TGTGCCAGCAGTGAAGAGACAGGGGGACTAGCGTCCTACGAGCAGTACTTC	many	NA	TRBJ2-7	TRBV2
CASRYLSSYNEQFF	TGTGCCAGCAGGTATCTCAGCTCCTACAATGAGCAGTTCTTC	many	NA	TRBJ2-1	TRBV12-3/TRBV12-4
CSALGSTEAFF	TGCAGTGCACTAGGGAGCACTGAAGCTTTCTTT	few	NA	TRBJ1-1	TRBV20-1
CASSQDGGLDTGELFF	TGCGCCAGCAGCCAAGATGGGGGCCTTGACACCGGGGAGCTGTTTTTT	NA	NA	TRBJ2-2	TRBV4-3
CSVGRGGATEAFF	TGCAGCGTGGGCCGAGGGGGGGCCACTGAAGCTTTCTTT	once	NA	TRBJ1-1	TRBV29-1
CASSLVAGESYEQYF	TGTGCCAGCAGCTTAGTTGCGGGAGAGAGCTACGAGCAGTACTTC	NA	TRBD2	TRBJ2-7	TRBV7-8
CASSYGAGEETQYF	TGTGCCAGCAGTTACGGAGCGGGGGAAGAGACCCAGTACTTC	NA	TRBD2	TRBJ2-5	TRBV6-6
CASRGTGTYNEQFF	TGTGCCAGCAGGGGGACAGGGACCTACAATGAGCAGTTCTTC	many	TRBD1	TRBJ2-1	TRBV28
CASSRLAVNTEAFF	TGTGCCAGCAGCCGCCTCGCGGTGAACACTGAAGCTTTCTTT	NA	NA	TRBJ1-1	TRBV4-2
CASSPPGDRGNQPQHF	TGTGCCAGCAGCCCCCCCGGGGACAGGGGCAATCAGCCCCAGCATTTT	few	TRBD1	TRBJ1-5	TRBV7-3
CATSGTGAYEQYF	TGTGCCACCAGTGGGACAGGGGCCTACGAGCAGTACTTC	NA	TRBD1	TRBJ2-7	TRBV19
CSARGIRLRGASATYNEQFF	TGCAGTGCTAGAGGCATAAGGCTGAGAGGGGCTAGCGCGACCTACAATGAGCAGTTCTTC	few	NA	TRBJ2-1	TRBV20-1
CASSQRQGGGELFF	TGTGCCAGCAGTCAACGACAGGGGGGAGGGGAGCTGTTTTTT	NA	TRBD1	TRBJ2-2	TRBV12-3/TRBV12-4
CASSFGQGGSGDTGELFF	TGTGCCAGCAGTTTCGGACAGGGGGGTAGCGGAGACACCGGGGAGCTGTTTTTT	few	TRBD1	TRBJ2-2	TRBV12-3/TRBV12-4
CASSDGASSSYEQYF	TGTGCCAGCAGTGATGGGGCTTCGAGCTCCTACGAGCAGTACTTC	many	NA	TRBJ2-7	TRBV2
CADRLVLTDTQYF	TGTGCCGACCGGCTAGTCCTCACAGATACGCAGTATTTT	many	NA	TRBJ2-3	TRBV7-8
CASSRRTGVSYEQYF	TGTGCCAGCAGCCGAAGGACAGGAGTCTCCTACGAGCAGTACTTC	few	TRBD1	TRBJ2-7	TRBV7-2
CASSRSDSGNTIYF	TGTGCCAGCAGCCGTTCCGACTCTGGAAACACCATATATTTT	NA	NA	TRBJ1-3	TRBV13
CASSFLLSNQPQHF	TGTGCCAGCAGTTTTCTCCTGTCGAATCAGCCCCAGCATTTT	many	NA	TRBJ1-5	TRBV28
CAISPSGTDTQYF	TGTGCCATCAGCCCTTCCGGCACAGATACGCAGTATTTT	NA	NA	TRBJ2-3	TRBV10-3
CASSESRTGRNEQFF	TGCGCCAGCAGTGAGTCGAGGACAGGGCGCAATGAGCAGTTCTTC	few	TRBD1	TRBJ2-1	TRBV10-1
CSVALGQETQYF	TGCAGCGTTGCTCTGGGGCAAGAGACCCAGTACTTC	NA	NA	TRBJ2-5	TRBV29-1
CASSFTGGAFNEQFF	TGTGCCAGCAGTTTTACAGGGGGCGCATTCAATGAGCAGTTCTTC	many	TRBD1	TRBJ2-1	TRBV6-1
CASSLDLQGLNIQYF	TGTGCCAGCAGCTTAGATCTTCAGGGGCTAAACATTCAGTACTTC	many	NA	TRBJ2-4	TRBV11-2
CASSSEREGSYNEQFF	TGTGCCAGCAGCTCTGAGCGGGAGGGTTCCTACAATGAGCAGTTCTTC	many	TRBD2	TRBJ2-1	TRBV13
CASSPRLNEQFF	TGTGCCAGCAGTCCCCGGTTGAATGAGCAGTTCTTC	many	NA	TRBJ2-1	TRBV12-3/TRBV12-4
CATSKTLLTGPSPLHF	TGTGCCACCAGCAAAACCCTTTTGACAGGGCCCTCACCCCTCCACTTT	NA	TRBD1	TRBJ1-6	TRBV15